This T cell receptor (beta chain) was documented in a study of T cell repertoires in cytomegalovirus infection. The overall study: From public TCR beta signatures came an indication of both CMV infection and matching HLA type. Regarding the study as a whole: Identification of carriers of CMV plus the relevant HLA was performed using cumulative public TCR beta family frequency. CMV-specific TCR beta clonotypes restricted by HLA-C were the ones dominating the ex vivo response.

This clonotype was found a few times. The antigen remains unidentified. TCRdb fed the reads into MiXCR, producing one record per CDR3 protein. The profile shows about 360,000 distinct CDR3 sequences, roughly 20% of them singletons. This CDR3 has 13 amino acids. CDR1 is LNHDA, CDR2 SQIVND, per germline (reference sequence). Trimming stripped 6 bases from V and 13 bases from J, with 16 bases between. The sequence was collected from a human donor in good health (CMV status not recorded). Some clones in this sample may be carry-over from other donors' samples. Input material: PBMCs. This sequence joins TRBV19 and TRBJ1-6; no reliable D call. The CDR3 loop is CASSPGLLIPLHF. CDR3 in DNA: TGTGCCAGTAGCCCAGGACTCCTGATCCCCCTCCACTTT.